Listed below are T cell receptor beta chains from one sample, sequenced in a study of blood T cell repertoires in COVID-19. Generated by immunoSEQ multiplex PCR, the TCRdb table keeps only in-frame clones and is missing some. The sample shows some 300,000 clones, approximately 90% of them seen only once. Sequencing was performed on peripheral blood. These receptor sequences come from a woman aged 25 to 39 who had recovered from COVID-19. CDR3s include the opening cysteine and the closing phenylalanine or tryptophan. Each record gives: J gene, D gene, V gene, clone size, CDR3 DNA, CDR3 protein. D genes are given only for firm matches. For some rows the clone size is stated as once, few or many, or as a class when expanded; others skip it.

TRBJ2-3,TRBD1,TRBV3-1/TRBV3-2,-,TGTGCCAGCAGCCAGTTGACAGGGTCCGACACGCAGTATTTT,CASSQLTGSDTQYF
TRBJ2-3,-,TRBV13,-,TGTGCCAGCAGCCTCGACTTCATAGATACGCAGTATTTT,CASSLDFIDTQYF
TRBJ1-1,-,TRBV12-5,-,TGTGCTAGTGGTTTGGGGGGAGGGACTGAAGCTTTCTTT,CASGLGGGTEAFF
TRBJ1-2,-,TRBV18,-,TGTGCCAGCTCACCTCGAGAAGCAAGCGTGTCGGTCTACACCTTC,CASSPREASVSVYTF
TRBJ1-4,TRBD1,TRBV7-2,-,TGTGCCAGCAGCCTGAACAGGGGGGGGAACGAAAAACTGTTTTTT,CASSLNRGGNEKLFF
TRBJ2-5,TRBD2,TRBV5-1,-,TGCGCCAGCAGCCCATGGGGGGGAGGCCTCCAAGAGACCCAGTACTTC,CASSPWGGGLQETQYF
TRBJ1-6,-,TRBV9,-,TGTGCCAGCAGCGTCTCACAGGAGTCACCCCTCCACTTT,CASSVSQESPLHF
TRBJ1-2,-,TRBV4-3,-,TGCGCCAGCAGCCAGCCCGGAGCTAATGGCTACACCTTC,CASSQPGANGYTF
TRBJ1-4,-,TRBV3-1/TRBV3-2,-,TGTGCCAGCATGGGCCGACCCGAAAAACTGTTTTTT,CASMGRPEKLFF
TRBJ2-7,-,TRBV6-5,-,TGTGCCAGCAGAGCTACTTACGAGCAGTACTTC,CASRATYEQYF
TRBJ2-2,TRBD1,TRBV5-1,-,TGCGCCAGCAGCTTGATGGGACAGGGGTTAGGAACCGGGGAGCTGTTTTTT,CASSLMGQGLGTGELFF
TRBJ2-3,TRBD2,TRBV28,-,TGTGCCAGCAGCTTCGGGGACTACCACCAGTATTTT,CASSFGDYHQYF
TRBJ1-5,-,TRBV29-1,-,TGCAGCGTTGCTACAGAATATAGCAATCAGCCCCAGCATTTT,CSVATEYSNQPQHF
TRBJ2-1,TRBD1,TRBV2,-,TGTGCCAGCAGCGGATCCGGGACAGGGTCGTTCTTC,CASSGSGTGSFF
TRBJ1-2,TRBD1,TRBV7-9,-,TGTGCCAGCAGCCTGGACAGGGGCTATGGCTACACCTTC,CASSLDRGYGYTF
TRBJ2-3,TRBD2,TRBV5-4,-,TGTGCCAGCAGCCCGGATGGACTAGCGGGGGATTTCACAGATACGCAGTATTTT,CASSPDGLAGDFTDTQYF
TRBJ1-2,-,TRBV27,-,TGTGCCAGCAGTTTAATTGGGGGAGGCTATGGCTACACCTTC,CASSLIGGGYGYTF
TRBJ2-1,-,TRBV6-1,-,TGTGCCAGCATCCCCGGGACATCGATTTACAATGAGCAGTTCTTC,CASIPGTSIYNEQFF
TRBJ2-7,TRBD1,TRBV10-3,-,TGTGCCATCAGTGAGTCGACAGGGGGCACCTACGAGCAGTACTTC,CAISESTGGTYEQYF
TRBJ2-1,-,TRBV19,-,TGTGCCAGTAGTATCAGGCAGGTATTCAATGAGCAGTTCTTC,CASSIRQVFNEQFF
TRBJ1-3,TRBD1,TRBV30,few,TGTGCCTGGAGTGTACTTCCACAGGGGCCTCCGGACACCATATATTTT,CAWSVLPQGPPDTIYF
TRBJ1-1,-,TRBV3-1/TRBV3-2,-,TGTGCCAGCAGCGCCTATACACAGGGCCCGAACACTGAAGCTTTCTTT,CASSAYTQGPNTEAFF
TRBJ2-1,-,TRBV11-3,-,TGTGCCAGCAGCATCCGCGGCCACAATGAGCAGTTCTTC,CASSIRGHNEQFF
TRBJ1-4,TRBD1,TRBV15,-,TGTGCCACCAGCAGACAAGGACAGGGGGCGGGTGAAAAACTGTTTTTT,CATSRQGQGAGEKLFF
TRBJ1-2,-,TRBV27,-,TGTGCCAGCAGTTGGAGATCTAACTATGGCTACACCTTC,CASSWRSNYGYTF
TRBJ1-2,TRBD1,TRBV28,-,TGTGCCAGCAGGGGAACACCGGAATATCCGAAGACAGGGTATGGCTACACCTTC,CASRGTPEYPKTGYGYTF
TRBJ2-2,TRBD1,TRBV6-5,-,TGTGCAGTAACAGGGGATAACACCGGGGAGCTGTTTTTT,CAVTGDNTGELFF
TRBJ1-1,TRBD1,TRBV9,-,TGTGCCAGCAGCCGGCGGACAGGGGACACTGAAGCTTTCTTT,CASSRRTGDTEAFF
TRBJ1-2,TRBD1,TRBV11-2,-,TGTGCCAGCAGCTTGGGTCAGGGGGTGGGTGGCTACACCTTC,CASSLGQGVGGYTF
TRBJ2-1,-,TRBV5-4,-,TGTGCCAGCAGCCTGGTAATGGAGGGGAATTCGAATGAGCAGTTCTTC,CASSLVMEGNSNEQFF
TRBJ2-7,TRBD1,TRBV5-5,-,TGTGCCAGCAGCCCCCACAGGGGCGAGCAGTACTTC,CASSPHRGEQYF
TRBJ1-1,TRBD1,TRBV2,-,TGTGCCAGCGGTCAGGGGGCAAAAGCTGCTGAAGCTTTCTTT,CASGQGAKAAEAFF
TRBJ1-1,TRBD1,TRBV6-5,-,TGTGCCAGCAGTTATTTAGGGACAGGGCCTAACACTGAAGCTTTCTTT,CASSYLGTGPNTEAFF
TRBJ2-5,-,TRBV3-1/TRBV3-2,-,TGTGCCAGCAGCCAAGATCTGTTACAGGCAATCCAAGAGACCCAGTACTTC,CASSQDLLQAIQETQYF
TRBJ1-4,-,TRBV5-1,-,TGCGCCAGCAGTAGGAGCATCTCTGAAAAACTGTTTTTT,CASSRSISEKLFF
TRBJ2-7,TRBD1,TRBV5-4,-,TGTGCCAGCAGCCCCCGGACAGGGGTTTCCTACGAGCAGTACTTC,CASSPRTGVSYEQYF
TRBJ1-2,-,TRBV18,many,TGTGCCAGCTCACCCCGACATCAGAGCAACTATGGCTACACCTTC,CASSPRHQSNYGYTF
TRBJ1-4,TRBD1,TRBV9,-,TGTGCCAGCAGCGTAGGTCCAGGGGGCGCAAGTGAAAAACTGTTTTTT,CASSVGPGGASEKLFF
TRBJ1-2,-,TRBV6-6,-,TGTGCCAGCAGTTACGAGGGGGGGAACTATGGCTACACCTTC,CASSYEGGNYGYTF
TRBJ1-2,-,TRBV30,-,TGTGCCTGGAGTGTACCGGGGATCCCCTATGGCTACACCTTC,CAWSVPGIPYGYTF
TRBJ1-2,-,TRBV28,-,TGTGCCAGCAGTTCCGGGGACTATGGCTACACCTTC,CASSSGDYGYTF
TRBJ1-5,-,TRBV4-3,-,TGCGCCAGCAGCCCAGACAGTTATAGCAATCAGCCCCAGCATTTT,CASSPDSYSNQPQHF
TRBJ1-4,TRBD1,TRBV28,-,TGTGCCAGCAAGGGACAGGCTGCGAATGAGGAAAAACTGTTTTTT,CASKGQAANEEKLFF
TRBJ1-4,-,TRBV7-8,-,TGTGCCAGCAGCCTCTCCCTTAATAATGAAAAACTGTTTTTT,CASSLSLNNEKLFF
TRBJ2-1,-,TRBV10-2,-,TGCGCCAGCAGTGGCGTATACAATGAGCAGTTCTTC,CASSGVYNEQFF
TRBJ1-1,-,TRBV19,-,TGTGCCAGTAAGAAGCAGGGCATGAACACTGAAGCTTTCTTT,CASKKQGMNTEAFF
TRBJ2-1,TRBD2,TRBV27,-,TGTGCCAGCCGGGAGCGGGGTAGTGAGCAGTTCTTC,CASRERGSEQFF
TRBJ2-5,-,TRBV7-9,-,TGTGCCAGCAGCTTACAGGGGACGGGGGAGACCCAGTACTTC,CASSLQGTGETQYF